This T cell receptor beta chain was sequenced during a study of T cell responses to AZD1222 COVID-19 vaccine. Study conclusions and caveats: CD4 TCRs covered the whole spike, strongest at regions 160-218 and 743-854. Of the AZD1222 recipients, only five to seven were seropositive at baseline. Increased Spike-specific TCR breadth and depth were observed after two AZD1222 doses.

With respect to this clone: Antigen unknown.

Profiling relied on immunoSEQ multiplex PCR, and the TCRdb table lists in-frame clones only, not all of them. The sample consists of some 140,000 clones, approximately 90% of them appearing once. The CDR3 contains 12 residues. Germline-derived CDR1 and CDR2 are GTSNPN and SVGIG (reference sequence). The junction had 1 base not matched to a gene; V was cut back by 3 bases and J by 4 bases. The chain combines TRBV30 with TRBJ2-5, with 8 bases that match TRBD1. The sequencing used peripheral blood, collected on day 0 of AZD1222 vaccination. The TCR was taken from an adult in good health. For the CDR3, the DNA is TGTGCCTGGAGCACAGGGGGAGAGACCCAGTACTTC. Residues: CAWSTGGETQYF.